Listed here are 29 T cell receptor beta chains from one sample, sequenced in a study of shared clonotypes between healthy human individuals. Here immunoSEQ multiplex PCR was the method, and the copy in TCRdb shows in-frame clones only, minus some. The sample comprises 2.3 million or so clones, approximately 95% of which are singletons, and about 0.37% rests with the top ten. The sample taken for sequencing was naive CD4+ T cells from PBMCs. As to subset: CD45RA+ positively selected. The receptors were gathered from a man between 18 and 29 years old in good health. Some clones in this sample may be carry-over from other donors' samples.

The gene calls are TRBV5-1 and TRBJ2-1; D is perhaps TRBD1 or TRBD2 (6 bases each). Germline V lookup: CDR1 SGHRS, CDR2 YFSETQ. The CDR3 has 13 residues. Trimming cost V 3 bases and J 10 bases, with 14 bases left between them. In nucleotides, the CDR3 is TGCGCCAGCAGCTCGGGGGCCATAGGGGAGCAGTTCTTC. This gives the protein CASSSGAIGEQFF.

The CDR3 DNA sequence: TGCGCCGCTGCAGGGACAGGGACGATCGCAGATACGCAGTATTTT. As protein: CAAAGTGTIADTQYF. This chain uses TRBV23-1 with TRBJ2-3; 9 nucleotides match TRBD1. TRBV23-1 has ORF status, its function being uncertain. The CDR3 runs to 15 residues. V lost 11 bases to trimming and J lost 4 bases; unmatched junction nucleotides: 13.

The chain uses TRBV7-2 and TRBJ2-3, with D unresolved. CDR3 length: 15 amino acids. Germline V lookup: CDR1 SGHTA, CDR2 FQGNSA. The V end was cut by 2 bases, the J end by 0 bases, with 9 bases between. The CDR3 spells CASSLLSVSTDTQYF. CDR3 in DNA: TGTGCCAGCAGCTTACTTTCGGTCAGCACAGATACGCAGTATTTT. The full variable domain, rest sourced from reference TRBV7-2 and TRBJ2-3, is GAGVSQSPSNKVTEKGKDVELRCDPISGHTALYWYRQSLGQGLEFLIYFQGNSAPDKSGLPSDRFSAERTGGSVSTLTIQRTQQEDSAVYLCASSLLSVSTDTQYFGPGTRLTVL.

The chain is built from TRBV29-1 and TRBJ1-2; D unresolved. Germline V gene sequence: CDR1 SQVTM, CDR2 ANQGSEA. This CDR3 region has 11 residues. V was cut by 5 bases and J by 6 bases, with 10 bases left in between. CDR3 nucleotides: TGCAGCGTTATGCGGGGTAATGGCTACACCTTC. It specifies CSVMRGNGYTF.

The chain carries TRBV5-4 and TRBJ2-1, with D possibly matching TRBD1 (6 bases). Trimming shortened V by 3 bases and J by 10 bases, and 11 bases separated the two germline ends. Per germline, CDR1 SGHNT and CDR2 YYREEE (reference sequence). This CDR3 region has 12 residues. The CDR3 nucleotides read TGTGCCAGCAGCTCTACAGGGATAGAGCAGTTCTTC. Protein sequence: CASSSTGIEQFF.

The V and J genes are TRBV28 and TRBJ2-4, with no clear D. In germline, CDR1 is MDHEN, CDR2 SYDVKM. Trimming shortened V by 5 bases and J by 3 bases, and 23 bases separated the two germline ends. This CDR3 contains 18 residues. CDR3 residues: CASSPHSGWTEYKNIQYF. DNA of the CDR3: TGTGCCAGCAGTCCCCATTCCGGCTGGACGGAATACAAAAACATTCAGTACTTC.

The chain carries TRBV30 and TRBJ2-2; TRBD2 is a possible D gene (5 bases). Deletions cut 3 bases from V and 7 bases from J, with 12 bases between. CDR3 size: 13 residues. Per the germline V gene, CDR1 is GTSNPN and CDR2 is SVGIG (reference sequence). The chain's CDR3 is CAWRGGPGGELFF. In DNA, the CDR3 is TGTGCCTGGAGAGGAGGACCGGGCGGGGAGCTGTTTTTT.

This sequence joins TRBV7-9 and TRBJ1-2; 8 nucleotides match TRBD1. CDR1 and CDR2 from the germline V gene are SEHNR and FQNEAQ (reference sequence). V gave up 4 bases and J gave up 6 bases; unmatched junction bases: 7. The CDR3 is made up of 14 amino acids. The CDR3 nucleotides read TGTGCCAGCAGCTCAGGGGGCTGGAGAGATGGCTACACCTTC. The encoded protein is CASSSGGWRDGYTF.

The chain employs TRBV19 and TRBJ1-3, with D hard to call. The CDR3 has 12 residues. Per the germline V gene, CDR1 is LNHDA and CDR2 is SQIVND (reference sequence). Between the trimmed V and J ends, which lost 6 bases and 2 bases, there was a span of 5 bases. CDR3 sequence (DNA): TGTGCCAGTAGAAGGGCTGGAAACACCATATATTTT. Translated, it gives CASRRAGNTIYF. Full variable domain (remainder filled in from reference TRBV19 and TRBJ1-3): DGGITQSPKYLFRKEGQNVTLSCEQNLNHDAMYWYRQDPGQGLRLIYYSQIVNDFQKGDIAEGYSVSREKKESFPLTVTSAQKNPTAFYLCASRRAGNTIYFGEGSWLTVV.

The V gene is TRBV10-1, the J gene TRBJ2-1, with D possibly TRBD2 on 6 matching bases. Trimming cost V 0 bases and J 5 bases, with 11 bases left between them. There are 15 residues in the CDR3. Germline V gene lookup returns CDR1 WNHNN and CDR2 SYGVQD (reference sequence). The CDR3 nucleotides are TGCGCCAGCAGTGAGTCCGGGACTCAAAACAATGAGCAGTTCTTC. Translating it yields CASSESGTQNNEQFF.

The gene calls are TRBV19 and TRBJ1-5; weak D call: TRBD1 (5 bases). Trimming pared 1 base from V and 2 bases from J, leaving 12 bases between. Germline CDR1 is LNHDA and CDR2 is SQIVND (reference sequence). The CDR3 is 16 residues long. For the CDR3, the DNA is TGTGCCAGTAGTATAGTCGGGGGGAGAGGCAATCAGCCCCAGCATTTT. It codes for CASSIVGGRGNQPQHF.

The sample holds one count of this clone. J is TRBJ2-3 and V is TRBV9; TRBD2 aligns across 9 bases. V shed 0 bases and J 2 bases; nucleotides not matched to a gene: 4. CDR1 and CDR2 (germline): SGDLS, YYNGEE. The CDR3 totals 16 residues. CDR3 sequence: CASSVDGGRVTDTQYF. DNA of the CDR3: TGTGCCAGCAGCGTAGATGGCGGGAGGGTCACAGATACGCAGTATTTT.

V usage is TRBV4-3 and J usage is TRBJ2-3, with TRBD2 matching over 8 bases. CDR1 is LGHNA, CDR2 YSLEER, per germline. Trimming removed 4 bases from V and 4 bases from J; junction bases left unmatched: 22. The CDR3 contains 20 residues. CDR3 in DNA: TGCGCCAGCAGCCGACTCGCTAACCTAGATGGCGGGAGGACCCCAGATACGCAGTATTTT. It encodes CASSRLANLDGGRTPDTQYF.

V is TRBV7-2 and J is TRBJ2-7; 7 nucleotides match TRBD2. The J segment lost 0 bases and the V segment lost 0 bases, leaving 5 bases of the junction unmatched. Germline lookup yields CDR1 SGHTA and CDR2 FQGNSA. The CDR3 covers 16 residues. CDR3 loop: CASSLAGLADSYEQYF. CDR3 DNA: TGTGCCAGCAGCTTAGCCGGGCTAGCGGACTCCTACGAGCAGTACTTC. Variable domain in full (rest from reference TRBV7-2 and TRBJ2-7): GAGVSQSPSNKVTEKGKDVELRCDPISGHTALYWYRQSLGQGLEFLIYFQGNSAPDKSGLPSDRFSAERTGGSVSTLTIQRTQQEDSAVYLCASSLAGLADSYEQYFGPGTRLTVT.

The V and J genes are TRBV5-4 and TRBJ2-5; D might be TRBD2 (5 bases). The CDR3 loop spans 15 amino acids. The germline CDR1 and CDR2 sequences are SGHNT and YYREEE (reference sequence). The V end was cut by 1 base, the J end by 0 bases, with 10 bases between. CDR3 loop: CASSLTTRDQETQYF. The DNA for the CDR3 is TGTGCCAGCAGCTTGACGACGCGGGACCAAGAGACCCAGTACTTC.

The chain recombines TRBV5-4 with TRBJ2-1; 8 bases are a match to TRBD1. In germline, CDR1 is SGHNT, CDR2 YYREEE (reference sequence). J was trimmed by 2 bases and V by 1 base; bases with no gene match: 14. CDR3 length: 19 amino acids. The CDR3 is CASSLRDRPHRGTYNEQFF. Here the CDR3 DNA reads TGTGCCAGCAGCTTGAGGGACAGGCCCCACCGGGGAACCTACAATGAGCAGTTCTTC.

The CDR3 reads CASSPGRLNNEQFF. DNA of the CDR3: TGTGCCAGCAGCCCGGGACGCCTCAACAATGAGCAGTTCTTC. The chain has TRBV2 and TRBJ2-1; D is tentatively TRBD1 or TRBD2 (5 bases each). Trimming took off 6 bases at V and 5 bases at J, with 14 bases between the two ends. The CDR3 loop spans 14 amino acids. Germline assignment: CDR1 SNHLY and CDR2 FYNNEI.

The genes are TRBV5-1 and TRBJ2-2; 7 bases align to TRBD2. V lost 7 bases, J lost 1 base, and 4 bases stayed unmatched. This CDR3 has 14 residues. The germline V gene encodes CDR1 SGHRS and CDR2 YFSETQ. The CDR3 loop is CASRSSGNTGELFF. The CDR3 region has the DNA TGCGCCAGCCGATCTAGCGGGAACACCGGGGAGCTGTTTTTT.

The CDR3 spells CASSDFPGNGYTF. The CDR3 coding sequence is TGTGCCAGCAGTGACTTTCCGGGGAACGGCTACACCTTC. The chain uses TRBV2 and TRBJ1-2; the D is unclear. The germline V gene has CDR1 SNHLY and CDR2 FYNNEI. The CDR3 runs to 13 residues. Deletions cut 3 bases from V and 8 bases from J, with 13 bases between.

Regarding this clone: A read error may produce the germline difference seen at one junction end. CDR3 nucleotides: TGTGCCAGCAGCTCTCTCCAGTCAAACGTTCAGTACTTC. Protein: CASSSLQSNVQYF. The chain links TRBV7-9 to TRBJ2-4; no reliable D call. The CDR3 loop spans 13 amino acids. Germline loops: CDR1 SEHNR, CDR2 FQNEAQ (reference sequence).

This clone was detected only once. This chain uses TRBV5-4 with TRBJ2-7; perhaps TRBD1 as D (6 bases). Germline values: CDR1 SGHNT, CDR2 YYREEE (reference sequence). The CDR3 has 15 amino acids. The V end lost 4 bases, the J end lost 1 base, and 15 bases lay between the germline ends. The CDR3 sequence: CASSVKQQGSYEQYF. The CDR3 DNA follows: TGTGCCAGCAGCGTCAAACAACAGGGTTCCTACGAGCAGTACTTC.

This clone appeared once. The CDR3 sequence is CASSLMEGAYNEQFF. The DNA for the CDR3 is TGTGCCAGCAGTTTAATGGAGGGGGCCTACAATGAGCAGTTCTTC. This chain connects TRBV27 to TRBJ2-1, with D tentatively TRBD1 or TRBD2 (6 bases each). Germline CDR1 is MNHEY and CDR2 is SMNVEV (reference sequence). This CDR3 is 15 amino acids long. V gave up 2 bases and J gave up 2 bases, with 10 bases separating them.

Only one count was recorded for this clone. V and J are TRBV5-6 and TRBJ1-2; TRBD1 is a possible D gene (6 bases). Per the germline V gene, CDR1 is SGHDT and CDR2 is YYEEEE. The CDR3 spans 11 residues. V was trimmed by 3 bases and J by 12 bases, leaving 12 bases between them. In nucleotides, the CDR3 is TGTGCCAGCAGCTCCACCGGGACACACACCTTC. The encoded protein is CASSSTGTHTF.

This clone was found once. The chain employs TRBV28 and TRBJ1-3; D ambiguous. V lost 2 bases to trimming and J lost 4 bases, with 9 bases between them. Germline CDR1 MDHEN, CDR2 SYDVKM. This CDR3 is built from 14 residues. CDR3 region: CASSLPPWGNTIYF. CDR3 coding DNA: TGTGCCAGCAGTTTACCCCCGTGGGGAAACACCATATATTTT.

V gene TRBV18 combines with J gene TRBJ2-1; the D gene is possibly TRBD1 (7 bases). V dropped 5 bases and J dropped 7 bases, with 18 bases sitting between them. The CDR3 contains 15 residues. Germline V gene lookup returns CDR1 KGHSH and CDR2 LQKENI. CDR3 DNA sequence: TGTGCCAGCTCAACACTTCAGGGGGGTGTAAATGAGCAGTTCTTC. Amino acids: CASSTLQGGVNEQFF.

The chain links TRBV5-1 to TRBJ2-3; D is undetermined. Trimming took 6 bases from V and 1 from J, leaving 12 bases between them. Germline CDR1 reads SGHRS; CDR2 reads YFSETQ. The CDR3 sequence is 14 residues long. The DNA of the CDR3 is TGCGCCAGCACCGGGTGGACGGGCACAGATACGCAGTATTTT. Its protein is CASTGWTGTDTQYF.

The CDR3 region has the DNA TGTGCCAGCAGTTACTCTCTAGCGGGCTCCTACAATGAGCAGTTCTTC. This encodes CASSYSLAGSYNEQFF. The V and J genes are TRBV6-5 and TRBJ2-1; 8 bases agree with TRBD2. The CDR3 contains 16 residues. The trim removed 0 bases at V and 0 bases at J, leaving 1 base unmatched. Germline CDR1 is MNHEY and CDR2 is SVGAGI.

The CDR3 DNA is TGTGCCAGCAGCTCCCGGGGGGGCTACGAGCAGTACTTC. Translated: CASSSRGGYEQYF. The V call is TRBV5-4, the J call TRBJ2-7; the match to TRBD2 covers 8 bases. Germline V CDR1 and CDR2: SGHNT, YYREEE (reference sequence). The CDR3 consists of 13 residues. J was trimmed by 3 bases and V by 3 bases; bases with no gene match: 2. Full variable domain (rest looked up from reference TRBV5-4 and TRBJ2-7): ETGVTQSPTHLIKTRGQQVTLRCSSQSGHNTVSWYQQALGQGPQFIFQYYREEENGRGNFPPRFSGLQFPNYSSELNVNALELDDSALYLCASSSRGGYEQYFGPGTRLTVT.

V gene TRBV7-2 combines with J gene TRBJ1-3; D ambiguous. V was clipped by 3 bases and J by 0 bases, with 9 bases between them. The V gene's germline CDR1 is SGHTA and CDR2 FQGNSA. The CDR3 covers 15 residues. In DNA, the CDR3 is TGTGCCAGCAGCTTCGGTCGCTCCTCTGGAAACACCATATATTTT. Encoded protein: CASSFGRSSGNTIYF.